This is a list of T cell receptor beta chains from one sample in a study of spatial heterogeneity in lung cancer. TCRdb redid the calling of the 5' RACE reads with MiXCR, one entry per CDR3 protein. This sample yields tens of thousands of distinct CDR3 sequences, of which approximately 4.3% are seen a single time; roughly a tenth belongs to the top ten. The material sequenced was lung tumor tissue, taken at surgery. Source of these receptors: a male donor with early-stage non-small cell lung cancer. Each CDR3 is given with its conserved first and last residue. D genes are given only for firm matches.

>TRBV28|TRBJ2-3|NA
CATHRGLAQPTQYF
>TRBV2|TRBJ1-2|TRBD1
CASLLTGFRMGYTF
>TRBV28|TRBJ2-3|NA
CASSLWAGGTDTQYF
>TRBV7-2|TRBJ1-4|NA
CASSFSPTVGEKLFF
>TRBV20-1|TRBJ2-7|TRBD1
CSARGDSRGASYEQYF
>TRBV20-1|TRBJ2-7|NA
CSANRGPEQYF
>TRBV6-1|TRBJ2-3|NA
CASTRTGTDTQYF
>TRBV10-3|TRBJ1-6|TRBD1
CAISEEGQGSTALHF
>TRBV7-2|TRBJ1-6|NA
CASSLGGRNSPLHF
>TRBV7-9|TRBJ2-1|NA
CASSLSNEQFF
>TRBV7-2|TRBJ2-7|NA
CASSPPRGEQYF
>TRBV6-2/TRBV6-3|TRBJ2-5|NA
CASSYVGSGIETQYF
>TRBV5-1|TRBJ2-7|TRBD1
CASSLAGQGPYEQYF
>TRBV28|TRBJ2-5|TRBD1
CASSKWTGGWETQYF
>TRBV11-2|TRBJ2-1|TRBD2
CASSLGRSLAGVYNEQFF
>TRBV28|TRBJ2-5|NA
CASRFVETQYF
>TRBV5-1|TRBJ2-5|TRBD2
CASRFLAGKETQYF
>TRBV2|TRBJ2-5|TRBD1
CAGDRARGETQYF
>TRBV6-6|TRBJ2-1|NA
CASSYSISDGWNEQFF
>TRBV15|TRBJ1-1|NA
CATSRDQARWDRRRNTEAFF
>TRBV27|TRBJ1-5|NA
CASSLRHQPQHF
>TRBV14|TRBJ2-2|NA
CASSHPMSGELFF
>TRBV5-1|TRBJ1-1|NA
CASSFWKNTEAFF
>TRBV18|TRBJ1-5|NA
CASSLDGGYQPQHF
>TRBV2|TRBJ2-1|NA
CASSPGTARSEQFF
>TRBV9|TRBJ1-1|NA
CASSVVPGAIGEAFF
>TRBV28|TRBJ2-7|NA
CASSFGGTMVYEQYF
>TRBV28|TRBJ2-7|TRBD1
CASSGTVYEQYF
>TRBV19|TRBJ1-5|TRBD1
CASSRRGQGTRVGQPQHF
>TRBV7-9|TRBJ1-1|NA
CASRGAGWAEAFF
>TRBV20-1|TRBJ2-7|NA
CSANRVSYEQYF
>TRBV7-9|TRBJ1-6|NA
CASSLVDSPLHF
>TRBV18|TRBJ2-7|NA
CASSPQEGGGEQYF
>TRBV7-9|TRBJ1-5|NA
CASSSNPSGRPYSNQPQHF
>TRBV7-8|TRBJ2-4|TRBD1
CASSGGQGEGIQYF
>TRBV20-1|TRBJ1-1|NA
CSVRGWTEAFF
>TRBV7-8|TRBJ1-4|NA
CASSSRRVGEKLFF
>TRBV2|TRBJ2-1|NA
CASSEGRTYNEQFF
>TRBV7-9|TRBJ2-7|NA
CASSLGSLAAYEQYF
>TRBV5-5|TRBJ2-6|TRBD1
CASRTATGEGANVLTF
>TRBV5-1|TRBJ1-1|TRBD1
CASSPRDRGRGTEAFF